This T cell receptor (beta chain) was obtained from a study of control samples from healthy donors and cancer patients. Method: immunoSEQ multiplex PCR; TCRdb's copy keeps in-frame clones and lacks some. The data contain about 110,000 clones, approximately 88% of them seen just once; the ten biggest clones take up around 4%. Germline V lookup: CDR1 MNHEY, CDR2 SVGAGI. The CDR3 contains 12 residues. The V and J ends lost 7 bases and 8 bases, in that order; junction bases with no gene match: 6. The receptor's source is a woman aged 60-75 years with lung cancer. The chain combines TRBV6-5 with TRBJ1-1; 8 nucleotides match TRBD1. The specimen sequenced was PBMCs. The CDR3 DNA sequence: TGTGCCAGCACCCGGGACAGGATGGAAGCTTTCTTT. Translation: CASTRDRMEAFF.